The present entry profiles one T cell receptor (beta chain) with its context. The data were taken from a study of cytomegalovirus exposure and HLA in healthy donors. The study ran its PCR with 60 Vbeta and 13 Jbeta primers. Some clones are missing from TCRdb's copy, which holds only in-frame ones; the method was immunoSEQ multiplex PCR. The table includes about 140,000 clones, roughly four fifths detected once. Sequencing input: PBMCs. This receptor was identified in a man aged 25-45 years in good health and CMV-seronegative.

The CDR3 loop is CASRGSSTDTQYF. The CDR3 nucleotides are TGTGCCAGCCGAGGTTCAAGCACAGATACGCAGTATTTT. The chain uses TRBV13 and TRBJ2-3, with D uncertain. CDR1 is PRHDT and CDR2 is FYEKMQ in the germline V gene (reference sequence). Trimming stripped 8 bases from V and 0 bases from J, with 9 bases between. CDR3 size: 13 residues. Using reference TRBV13 and TRBJ2-3 for the parts outside the CDR3, the full variable domain is AAGVIQSPRHLIKEKRETATLKCYPIPRHDTVYWYQQGPGQDPQFLISFYEKMQSDKGSIPDRFSAQQFSDYHSELNMSSLELGDSALYFCASRGSSTDTQYFGPGTRLTVL.